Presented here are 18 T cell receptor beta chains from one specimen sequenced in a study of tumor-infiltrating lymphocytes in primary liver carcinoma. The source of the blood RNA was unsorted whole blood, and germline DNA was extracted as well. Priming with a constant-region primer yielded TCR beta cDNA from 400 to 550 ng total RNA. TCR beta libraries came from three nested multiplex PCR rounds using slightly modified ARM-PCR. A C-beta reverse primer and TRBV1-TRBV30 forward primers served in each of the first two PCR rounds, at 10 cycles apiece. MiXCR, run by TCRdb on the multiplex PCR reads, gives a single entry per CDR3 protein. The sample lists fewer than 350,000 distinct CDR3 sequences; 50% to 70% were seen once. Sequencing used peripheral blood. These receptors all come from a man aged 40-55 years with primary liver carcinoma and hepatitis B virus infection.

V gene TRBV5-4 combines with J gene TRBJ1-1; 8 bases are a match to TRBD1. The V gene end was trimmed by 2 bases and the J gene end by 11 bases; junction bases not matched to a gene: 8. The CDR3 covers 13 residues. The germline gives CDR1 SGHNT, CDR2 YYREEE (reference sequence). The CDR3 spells CASSFAGGDKAFF. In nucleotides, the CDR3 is TGTGCCAGCAGCTTCGCAGGGGGCGATAAGGCTTTCTTT.

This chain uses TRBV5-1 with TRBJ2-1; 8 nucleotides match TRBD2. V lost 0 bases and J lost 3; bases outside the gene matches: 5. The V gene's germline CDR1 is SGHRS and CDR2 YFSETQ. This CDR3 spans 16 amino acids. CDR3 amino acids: CASSLGVAGSYNEQFF. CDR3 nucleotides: TGCGCCAGCAGCTTGGGCGTAGCGGGGAGCTACAATGAGCAGTTCTTC.

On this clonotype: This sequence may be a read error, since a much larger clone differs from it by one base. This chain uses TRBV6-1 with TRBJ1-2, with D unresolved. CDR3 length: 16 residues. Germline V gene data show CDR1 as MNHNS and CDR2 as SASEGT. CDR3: CAISLGPAIANYGYTF. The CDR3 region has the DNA TGTGCCATCAGTTTGGGCCCAGCGATAGCTAACTATGGCTACACCTTC.

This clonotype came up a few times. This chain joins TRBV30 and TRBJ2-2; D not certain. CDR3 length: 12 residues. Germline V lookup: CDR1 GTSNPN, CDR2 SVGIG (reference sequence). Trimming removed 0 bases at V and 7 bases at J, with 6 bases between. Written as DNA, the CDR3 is TGTGCCTGGAGTGTTTTCCTCGGGGAGCTGTTTTTT. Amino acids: CAWSVFLGELFF.

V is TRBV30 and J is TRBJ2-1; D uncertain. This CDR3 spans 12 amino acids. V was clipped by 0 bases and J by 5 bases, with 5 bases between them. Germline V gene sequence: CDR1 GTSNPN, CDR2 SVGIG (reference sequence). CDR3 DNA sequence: TGTGCCTGGAGTGTAAGCCACAATGAGCAGTTCTTC. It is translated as CAWSVSHNEQFF.

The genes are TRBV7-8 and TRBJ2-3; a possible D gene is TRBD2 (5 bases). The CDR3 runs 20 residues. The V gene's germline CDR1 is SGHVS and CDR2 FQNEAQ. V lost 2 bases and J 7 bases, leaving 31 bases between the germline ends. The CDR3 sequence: CASSLWVGSGMVLKVNTQYF. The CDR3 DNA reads TGTGCCAGCAGCTTATGGGTTGGATCCGGGATGGTCCTAAAGGTAAATACGCAGTATTTT.

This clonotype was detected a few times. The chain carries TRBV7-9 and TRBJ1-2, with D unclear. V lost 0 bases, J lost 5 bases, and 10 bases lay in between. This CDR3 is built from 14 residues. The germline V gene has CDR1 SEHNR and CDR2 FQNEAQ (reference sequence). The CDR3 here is CASSLAGPGYGYTF. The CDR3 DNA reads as TGTGCCAGCAGCTTAGCAGGCCCTGGGTATGGCTACACCTTC.

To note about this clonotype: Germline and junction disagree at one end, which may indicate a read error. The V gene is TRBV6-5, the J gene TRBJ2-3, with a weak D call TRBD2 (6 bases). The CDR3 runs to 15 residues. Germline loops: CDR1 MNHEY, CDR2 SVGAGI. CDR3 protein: CASSSRRVGTDTQYF. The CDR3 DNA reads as TGTGCCAGCAGCAGCAGGAGGGTTGGCACAGACACGCAGTATTTT.

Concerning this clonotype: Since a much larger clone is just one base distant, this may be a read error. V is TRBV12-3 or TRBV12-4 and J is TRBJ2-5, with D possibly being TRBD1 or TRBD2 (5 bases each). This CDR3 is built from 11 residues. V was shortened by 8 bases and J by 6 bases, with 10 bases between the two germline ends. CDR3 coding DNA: TGTGCCAGCGTCGAGGGACAGACCCAGTACTTC. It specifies CASVEGQTQYF.

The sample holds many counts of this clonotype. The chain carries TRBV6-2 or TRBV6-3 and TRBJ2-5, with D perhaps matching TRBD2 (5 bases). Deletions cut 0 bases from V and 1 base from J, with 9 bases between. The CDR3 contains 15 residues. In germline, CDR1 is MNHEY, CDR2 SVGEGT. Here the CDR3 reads CASSYSGKLQETQYF. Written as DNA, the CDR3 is TGTGCCAGCAGTTACTCCGGGAAACTCCAAGAGACCCAGTACTTC.

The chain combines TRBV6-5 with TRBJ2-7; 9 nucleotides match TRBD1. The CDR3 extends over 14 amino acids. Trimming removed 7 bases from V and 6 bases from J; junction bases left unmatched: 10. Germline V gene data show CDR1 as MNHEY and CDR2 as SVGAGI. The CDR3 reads CASTPGQGKSEQYF. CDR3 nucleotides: TGTGCCAGCACCCCGGGACAGGGAAAGAGCGAGCAGTACTTC.

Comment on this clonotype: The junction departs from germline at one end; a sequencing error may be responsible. CDR3: CVSSLRVGGWNSYEQYF. In DNA, the CDR3 is TGTGTCAGCAGCTTAAGAGTAGGTGGGTGGAACTCCTACGAGCAGTACTTC. The V call is TRBV11-3, the J call TRBJ2-7, with D uncertain. Germline-derived CDR1 and CDR2 are SGHNT and YENEEA. The CDR3 has 17 residues.

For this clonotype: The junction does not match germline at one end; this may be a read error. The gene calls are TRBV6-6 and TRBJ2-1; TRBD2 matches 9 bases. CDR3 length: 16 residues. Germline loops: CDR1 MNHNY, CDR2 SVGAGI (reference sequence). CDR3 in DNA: TGTGCCAGCAGGAAACTAGGCGGGAGGGATTACAATGGGCAGTTCTTC. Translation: CASRKLGGRDYNGQFF.

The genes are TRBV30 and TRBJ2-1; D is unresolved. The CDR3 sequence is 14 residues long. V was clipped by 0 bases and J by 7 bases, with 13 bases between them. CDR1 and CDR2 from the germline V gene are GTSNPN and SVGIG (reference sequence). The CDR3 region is CAWSVSQSVNEQFF. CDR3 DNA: TGTGCCTGGAGTGTAAGTCAGTCCGTGAATGAGCAGTTCTTC. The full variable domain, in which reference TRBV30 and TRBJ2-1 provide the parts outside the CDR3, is SQTIHQWPATLVQPVGSPLSLECTVEGTSNPNLYWYRQAAGRGLQLLFYSVGIGQISSEVPQNLSASRPQDRQFILSSKKLLLSDSGFYLCAWSVSQSVNEQFFGPGTRLTVL.

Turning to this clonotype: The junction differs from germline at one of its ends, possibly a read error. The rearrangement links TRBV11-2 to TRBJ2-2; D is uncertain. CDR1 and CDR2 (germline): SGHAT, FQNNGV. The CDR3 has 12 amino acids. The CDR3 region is CTSSSFTGELFF. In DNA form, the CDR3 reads TGTACCAGCAGCTCTTTTACCGGGGAGCTGTTTTTT.

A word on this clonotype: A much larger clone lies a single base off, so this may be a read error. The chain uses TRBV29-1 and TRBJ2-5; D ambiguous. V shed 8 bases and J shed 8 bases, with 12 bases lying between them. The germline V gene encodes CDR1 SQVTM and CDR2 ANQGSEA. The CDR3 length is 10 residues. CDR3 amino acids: CSLGFSTQYF. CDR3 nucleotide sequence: TGCAGCCTCGGTTTTAGTACCCAGTACTTC.

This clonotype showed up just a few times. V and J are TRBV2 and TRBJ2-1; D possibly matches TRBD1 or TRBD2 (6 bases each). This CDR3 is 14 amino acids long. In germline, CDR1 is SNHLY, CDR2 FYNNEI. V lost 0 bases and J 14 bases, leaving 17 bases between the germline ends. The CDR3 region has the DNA TGTGCCAGCAGTGAAGCCGGGGGCCTAGCCAAGGAGTTCTTC. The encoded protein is CASSEAGGLAKEFF.

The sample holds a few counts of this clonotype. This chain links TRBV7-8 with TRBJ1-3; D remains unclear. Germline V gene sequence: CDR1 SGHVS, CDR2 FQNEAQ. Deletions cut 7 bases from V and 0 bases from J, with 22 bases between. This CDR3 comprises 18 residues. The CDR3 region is CASKRESGRSDSGNTIYF. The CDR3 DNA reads TGTGCCAGCAAAAGGGAGTCCGGTCGGTCGGACTCTGGAAACACCATATATTTT.